The clone carrying this T cell receptor (beta chain) was observed a few times. Its antigen is undetermined. The primer mix had 60 Vbeta and 13 Jbeta primers. Here immunoSEQ multiplex PCR was the method, and the copy in TCRdb shows in-frame clones only, minus some. The sample records 170,000 or so clones, over 70% being singletons. The source of the sample is a study of cytomegalovirus exposure and HLA in healthy donors. The study's findings and limits: A later analysis linked a missense DCLRE1C variant to TCR beta V- and J-gene trimming.

V gave up 4 bases and J gave up 8 bases; unmatched junction bases: 7. CDR3 length: 16 residues. Germline CDR1 is SGHRS and CDR2 is YFSETQ. The clonotype was recovered from a man in his forties in good health and CMV-seronegative. This sequence joins TRBV5-1 and TRBJ2-1; 15 bases are a match to TRBD2. The specimen sequenced was PBMCs. CDR3 in DNA: TGCGCCAGCAGCCGGACTAGCGGGAGGGCCAGGGATGAGCAGTTCTTC. Its translation: CASSRTSGRARDEQFF.